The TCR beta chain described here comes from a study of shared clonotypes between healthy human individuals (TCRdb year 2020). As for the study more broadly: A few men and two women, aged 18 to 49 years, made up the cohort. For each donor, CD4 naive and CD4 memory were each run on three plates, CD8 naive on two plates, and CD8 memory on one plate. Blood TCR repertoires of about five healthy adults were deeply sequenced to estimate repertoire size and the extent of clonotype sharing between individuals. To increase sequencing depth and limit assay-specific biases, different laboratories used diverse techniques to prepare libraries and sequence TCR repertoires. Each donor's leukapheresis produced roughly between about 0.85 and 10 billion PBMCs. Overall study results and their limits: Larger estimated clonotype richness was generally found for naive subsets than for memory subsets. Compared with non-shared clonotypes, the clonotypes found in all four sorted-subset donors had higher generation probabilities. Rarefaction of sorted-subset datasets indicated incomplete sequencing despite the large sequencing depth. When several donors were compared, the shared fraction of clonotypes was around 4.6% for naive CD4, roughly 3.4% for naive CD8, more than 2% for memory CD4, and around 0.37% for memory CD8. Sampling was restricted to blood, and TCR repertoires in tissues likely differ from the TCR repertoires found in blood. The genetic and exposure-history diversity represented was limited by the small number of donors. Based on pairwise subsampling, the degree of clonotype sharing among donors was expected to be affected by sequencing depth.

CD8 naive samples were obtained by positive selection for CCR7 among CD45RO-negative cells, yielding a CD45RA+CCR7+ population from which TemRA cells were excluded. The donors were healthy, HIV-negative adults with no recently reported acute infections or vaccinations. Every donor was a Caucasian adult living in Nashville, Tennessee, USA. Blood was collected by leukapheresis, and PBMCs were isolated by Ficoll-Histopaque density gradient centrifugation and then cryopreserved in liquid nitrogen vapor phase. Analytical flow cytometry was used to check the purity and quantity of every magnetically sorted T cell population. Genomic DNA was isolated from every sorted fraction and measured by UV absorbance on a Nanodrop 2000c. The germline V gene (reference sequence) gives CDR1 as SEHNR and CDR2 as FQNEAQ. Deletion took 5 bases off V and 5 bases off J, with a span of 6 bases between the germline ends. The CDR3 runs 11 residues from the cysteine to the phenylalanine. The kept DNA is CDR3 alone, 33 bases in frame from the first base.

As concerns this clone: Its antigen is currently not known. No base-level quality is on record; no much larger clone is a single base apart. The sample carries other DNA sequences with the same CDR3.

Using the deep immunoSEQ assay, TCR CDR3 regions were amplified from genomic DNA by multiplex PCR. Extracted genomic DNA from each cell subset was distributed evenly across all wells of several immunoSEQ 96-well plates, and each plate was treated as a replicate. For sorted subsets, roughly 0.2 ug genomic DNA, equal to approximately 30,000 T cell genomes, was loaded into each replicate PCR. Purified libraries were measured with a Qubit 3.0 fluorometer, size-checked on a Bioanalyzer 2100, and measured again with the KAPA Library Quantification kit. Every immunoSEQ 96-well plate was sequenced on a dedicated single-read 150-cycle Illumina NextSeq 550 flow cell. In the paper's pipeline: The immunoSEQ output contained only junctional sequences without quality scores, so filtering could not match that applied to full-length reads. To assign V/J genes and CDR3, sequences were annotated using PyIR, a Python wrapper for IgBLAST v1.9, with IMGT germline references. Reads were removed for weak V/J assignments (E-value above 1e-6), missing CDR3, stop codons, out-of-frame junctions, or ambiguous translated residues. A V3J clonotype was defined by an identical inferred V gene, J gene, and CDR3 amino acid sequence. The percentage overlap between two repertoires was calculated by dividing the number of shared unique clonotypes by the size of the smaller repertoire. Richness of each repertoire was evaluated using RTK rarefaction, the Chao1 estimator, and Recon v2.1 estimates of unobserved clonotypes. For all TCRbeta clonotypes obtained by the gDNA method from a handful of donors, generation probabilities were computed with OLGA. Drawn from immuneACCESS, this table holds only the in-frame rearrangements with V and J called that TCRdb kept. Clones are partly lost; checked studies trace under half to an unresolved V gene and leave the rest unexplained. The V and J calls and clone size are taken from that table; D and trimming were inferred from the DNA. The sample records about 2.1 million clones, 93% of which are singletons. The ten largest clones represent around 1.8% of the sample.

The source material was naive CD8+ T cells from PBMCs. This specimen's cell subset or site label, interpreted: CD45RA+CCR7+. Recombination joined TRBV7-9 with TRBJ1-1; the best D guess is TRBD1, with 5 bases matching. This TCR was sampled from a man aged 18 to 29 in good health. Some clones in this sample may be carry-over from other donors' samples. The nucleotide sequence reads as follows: TGTGCCAGCAGCCGGGGGACTGAAGCTTTCTTT. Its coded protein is CASSRGTEAFF.